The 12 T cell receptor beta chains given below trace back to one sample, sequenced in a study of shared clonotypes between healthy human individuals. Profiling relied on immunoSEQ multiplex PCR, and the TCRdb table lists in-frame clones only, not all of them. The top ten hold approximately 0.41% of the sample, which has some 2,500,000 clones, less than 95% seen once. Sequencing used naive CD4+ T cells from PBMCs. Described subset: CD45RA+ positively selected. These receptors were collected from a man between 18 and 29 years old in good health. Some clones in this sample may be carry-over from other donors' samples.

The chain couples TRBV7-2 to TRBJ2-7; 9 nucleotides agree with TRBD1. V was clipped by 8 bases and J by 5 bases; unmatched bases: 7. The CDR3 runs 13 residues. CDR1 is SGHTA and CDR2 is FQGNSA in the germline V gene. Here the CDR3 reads CASGETGGDEQYF. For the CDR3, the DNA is TGTGCCAGCGGAGAGACAGGGGGAGACGAGCAGTACTTC.

The CDR3 DNA is TGCGCCAGCAGCTATGGGACGGGGAACACTGAAGCTTTCTTT. This encodes CASSYGTGNTEAFF. The chain joins TRBV5-1 to TRBJ1-1, with D maybe TRBD1 (5 bases). Germline V gene lookup returns CDR1 SGHRS and CDR2 YFSETQ. The V and J ends lost 3 bases and 1 base respectively, with 10 bases between them. The CDR3 has 14 residues.

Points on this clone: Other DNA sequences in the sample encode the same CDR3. This chain's CDR3 is CASSYRESTEAFF. In DNA form, the CDR3 reads TGTGCCAGCAGTTACAGGGAAAGTACTGAAGCTTTCTTT. The V and J genes are TRBV6-5 and TRBJ1-1; D gene unclear. The CDR3 is 13 residues long. V dropped 2 bases and J dropped 5 bases, with 9 bases sitting between them. CDR1 is MNHEY, CDR2 SVGAGI, per germline.

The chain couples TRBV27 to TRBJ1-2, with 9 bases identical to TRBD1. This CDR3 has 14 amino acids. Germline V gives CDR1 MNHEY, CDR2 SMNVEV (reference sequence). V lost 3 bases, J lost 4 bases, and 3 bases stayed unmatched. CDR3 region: CASSFDRGFYGYTF. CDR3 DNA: TGTGCCAGCAGTTTTGACAGGGGGTTCTATGGCTACACCTTC.

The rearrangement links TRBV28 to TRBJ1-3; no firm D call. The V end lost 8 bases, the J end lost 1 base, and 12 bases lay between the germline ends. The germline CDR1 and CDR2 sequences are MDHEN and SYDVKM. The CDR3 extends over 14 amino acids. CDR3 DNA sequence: TGTGCCAGCCTCGAGGCTCGTTCTGGAAACACCATATATTTT. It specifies CASLEARSGNTIYF.

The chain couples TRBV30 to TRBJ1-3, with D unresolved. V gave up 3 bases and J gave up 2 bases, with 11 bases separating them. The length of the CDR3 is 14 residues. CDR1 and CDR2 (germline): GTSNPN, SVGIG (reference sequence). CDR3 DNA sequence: TGTGCCTGGAGAGATCCTCGGGCTGGAAACACCATATATTTT. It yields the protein CAWRDPRAGNTIYF.

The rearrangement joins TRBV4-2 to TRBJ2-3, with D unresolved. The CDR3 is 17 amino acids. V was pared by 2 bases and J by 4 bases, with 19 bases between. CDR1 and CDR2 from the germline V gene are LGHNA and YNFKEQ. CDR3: CASSQSTGAGAPDTQYF. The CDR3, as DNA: TGTGCCAGCAGCCAATCTACGGGCGCCGGCGCTCCAGATACGCAGTATTTT.

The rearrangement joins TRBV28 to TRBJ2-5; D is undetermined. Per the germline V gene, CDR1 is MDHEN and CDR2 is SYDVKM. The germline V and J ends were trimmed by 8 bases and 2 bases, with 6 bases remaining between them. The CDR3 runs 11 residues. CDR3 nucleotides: TGTGCCAGCTTCCTTCAAGAGACCCAGTACTTC. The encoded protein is CASFLQETQYF.

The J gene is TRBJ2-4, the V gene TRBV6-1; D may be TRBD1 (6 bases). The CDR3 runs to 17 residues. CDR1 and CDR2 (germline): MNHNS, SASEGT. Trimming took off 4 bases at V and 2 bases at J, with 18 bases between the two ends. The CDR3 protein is CASSAHRDTRTKNIQYF. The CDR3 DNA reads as TGTGCCAGCAGTGCCCACAGGGACACGCGAACCAAAAACATTCAGTACTTC.

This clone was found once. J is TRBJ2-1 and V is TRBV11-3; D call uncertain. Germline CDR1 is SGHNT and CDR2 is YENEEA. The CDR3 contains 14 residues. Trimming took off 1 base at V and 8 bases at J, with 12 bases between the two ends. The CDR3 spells CASSLVRGVHEQFF. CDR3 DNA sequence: TGTGCCAGCAGCTTAGTACGTGGGGTTCATGAGCAGTTCTTC.

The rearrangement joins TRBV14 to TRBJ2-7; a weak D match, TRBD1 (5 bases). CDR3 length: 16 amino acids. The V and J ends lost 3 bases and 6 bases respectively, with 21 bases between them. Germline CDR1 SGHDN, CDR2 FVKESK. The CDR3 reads CASSHSQDGLLSEQYF. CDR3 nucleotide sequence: TGTGCCAGCAGCCACTCACAGGACGGTTTACTATCCGAGCAGTACTTC. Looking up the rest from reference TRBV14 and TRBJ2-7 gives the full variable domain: EAGVTQFPSHSVIEKGQTVTLRCDPISGHDNLYWYRRVMGKEIKFLLHFVKESKQDESGMPNNRFLAERTGGTYSTLKVQPAELEDSGVYFCASSHSQDGLLSEQYFGPGTRLTVT.

The DNA for the CDR3 is TGTGCCAGCAGCGTAGAGGCGGGATCCAGCTACGAGCAGTACTTC. This sequence encodes CASSVEAGSSYEQYF. The chain has TRBV9 and TRBJ2-7; maybe TRBD2 (6 bases). The germline gives CDR1 SGDLS, CDR2 YYNGEE. The V end lost 0 bases, the J end lost 3 bases, and 13 bases lay between the germline ends. There are 15 residues in the CDR3.